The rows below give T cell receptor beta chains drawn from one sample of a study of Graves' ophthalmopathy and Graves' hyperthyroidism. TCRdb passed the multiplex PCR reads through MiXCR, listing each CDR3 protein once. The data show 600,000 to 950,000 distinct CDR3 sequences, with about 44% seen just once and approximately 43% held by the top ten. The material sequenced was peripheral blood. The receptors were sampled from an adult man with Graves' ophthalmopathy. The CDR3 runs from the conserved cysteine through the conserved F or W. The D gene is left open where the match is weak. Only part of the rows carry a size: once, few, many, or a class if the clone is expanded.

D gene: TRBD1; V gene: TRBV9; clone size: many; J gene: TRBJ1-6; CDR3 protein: CASSAGTGGLNSPLHF; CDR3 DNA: TGTGCCAGCAGCGCCGGGACAGGGGGACTAAATTCACCCCTCCACTTT
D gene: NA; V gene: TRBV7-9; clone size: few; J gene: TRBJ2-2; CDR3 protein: CASSFRMNGELFF; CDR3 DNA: TGTGCCAGCAGCTTTAGAATGAACGGGGAGCTGTTTTTT
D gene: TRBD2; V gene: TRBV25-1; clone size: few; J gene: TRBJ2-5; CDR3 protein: CASRGRAETQYF; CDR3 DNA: TGTGCCAGCAGGGGGAGGGCAGAGACCCAGTACTTC
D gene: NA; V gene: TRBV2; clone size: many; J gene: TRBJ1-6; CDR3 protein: CASSRQNNSPLHF; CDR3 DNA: TGTGCCAGCAGTAGGCAGAATAATTCACCCCTCCACTTT
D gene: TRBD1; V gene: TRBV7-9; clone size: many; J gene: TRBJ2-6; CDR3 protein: CASSYRDRVGANVLTF; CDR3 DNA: TGTGCCAGCAGCTACCGGGACAGGGTTGGGGCCAACGTCCTGACTTTC
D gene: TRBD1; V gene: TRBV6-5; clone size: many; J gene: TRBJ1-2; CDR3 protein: CASSYSTGVGYTF; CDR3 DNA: TGTGCCAGCAGTTACTCGACAGGGGTTGGCTACACCTTC
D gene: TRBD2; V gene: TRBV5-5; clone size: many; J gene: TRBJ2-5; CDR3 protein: CASSFPSGGASETQYF; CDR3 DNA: TGTGCCAGCAGCTTCCCTAGCGGGGGGGCTTCAGAGACCCAGTACTTC
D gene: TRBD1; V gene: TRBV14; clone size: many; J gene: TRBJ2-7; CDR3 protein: CASTDRGSYEQYF; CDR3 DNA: TGTGCCAGCACAGACAGGGGGTCCTACGAGCAGTACTTC
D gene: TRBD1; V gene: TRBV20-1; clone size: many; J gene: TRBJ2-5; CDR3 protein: CSPQLAGGETQYF; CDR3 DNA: TGCAGTCCACAGCTAGCAGGGGGAGAGACCCAGTACTTC
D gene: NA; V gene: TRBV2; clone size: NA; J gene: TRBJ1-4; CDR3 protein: CASSAEEGTNEKLFF; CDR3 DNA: TGTGCCAGCAGTGCGGAGGAGGGGACTAATGAAAAACTGTTTTTT
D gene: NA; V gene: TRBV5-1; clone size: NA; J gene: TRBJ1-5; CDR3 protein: CASSSIQGRGNQPQHF; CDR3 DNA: TGCGCCAGCAGCTCAATCCAGGGTAGGGGCAATCAGCCCCAGCATTTT
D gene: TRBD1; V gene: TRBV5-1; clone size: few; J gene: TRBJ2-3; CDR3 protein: CASSRSTGGLSADTQYF; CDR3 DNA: TGCGCCAGCAGCCGATCGACAGGGGGTTTGTCCGCAGATACGCAGTATTTT
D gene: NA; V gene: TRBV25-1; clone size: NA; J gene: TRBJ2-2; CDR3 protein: CASSEYSPKGSCFF; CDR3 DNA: NA
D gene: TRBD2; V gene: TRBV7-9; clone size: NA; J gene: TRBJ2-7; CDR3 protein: CASAREGGLYEQYF; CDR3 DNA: TGTGCCAGCGCAAGGGAGGGAGGGCTCTACGAGCAGTACTTC
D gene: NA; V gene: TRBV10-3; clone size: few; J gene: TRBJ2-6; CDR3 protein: CAIMRLSGANVLTF; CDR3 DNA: TGTGCCATCATGAGGCTCTCTGGGGCCAACGTCCTGACTTTC
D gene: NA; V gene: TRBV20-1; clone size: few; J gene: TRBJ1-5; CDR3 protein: CSARDKSNQPQHF; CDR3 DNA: TGCAGTGCTAGAGATAAAAGCAATCAGCCCCAGCATTTT
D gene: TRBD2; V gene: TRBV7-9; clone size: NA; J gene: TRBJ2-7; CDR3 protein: CASSQRLADPYEQYF; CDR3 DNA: TGTGCCAGCAGCCAACGACTAGCGGACCCATACGAGCAGTACTTC
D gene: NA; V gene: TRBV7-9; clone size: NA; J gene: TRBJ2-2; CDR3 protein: CASSHPNLANTGELFF; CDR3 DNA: TGTGCCAGCAGCCACCCAAACCTGGCGAACACCGGGGAGCTGTTTTTT
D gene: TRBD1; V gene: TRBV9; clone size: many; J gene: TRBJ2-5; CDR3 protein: CASSSHGTEQETQYF; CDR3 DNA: TGTGCCAGCAGCTCTCACGGGACAGAGCAAGAGACCCAGTACTTC
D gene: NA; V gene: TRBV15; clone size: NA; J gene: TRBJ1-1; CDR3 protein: CATSRGGGSEAFF; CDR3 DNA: TGTGCCACCAGCAGAGGTGGGGGCTCTGAAGCTTTCTTT
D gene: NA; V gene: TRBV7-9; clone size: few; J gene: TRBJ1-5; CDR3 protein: CASSSVPGQTNQPQHF; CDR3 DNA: TGTGCCAGCAGCTCAGTCCCGGGACAAACTAATCAGCCCCAGCATTTT
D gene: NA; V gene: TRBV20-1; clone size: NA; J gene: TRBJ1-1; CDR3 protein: CSARSTSGGVVGAFF; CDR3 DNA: TGCAGTGCTAGATCTACTAGCGGGGGCGTCGTCGGTGCTTTCTTT
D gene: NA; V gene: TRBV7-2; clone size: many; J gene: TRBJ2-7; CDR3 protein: CASSLGVRTEQYF; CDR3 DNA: TGTGCCAGCAGCTTAGGGGTCAGGACTGAGCAGTACTTC
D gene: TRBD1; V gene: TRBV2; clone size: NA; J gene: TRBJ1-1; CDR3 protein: CASRRTGLTEAFF; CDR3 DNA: TGTGCCAGCAGGCGGACAGGGCTTACTGAAGCTTTCTTT
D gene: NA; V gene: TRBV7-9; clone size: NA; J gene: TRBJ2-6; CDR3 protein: CASTGTGANVLTF; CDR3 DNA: TGTGCCAGCACTGGAACCGGGGCCAACGTCCTGACTTTC
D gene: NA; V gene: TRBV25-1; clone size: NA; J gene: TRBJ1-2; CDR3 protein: CASSDTRGIKGYTF; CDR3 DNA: TGTGCCAGCAGTGATACGAGGGGAATAAAGGGCTACACCTTC
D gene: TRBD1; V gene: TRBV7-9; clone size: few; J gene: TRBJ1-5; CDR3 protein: CASSPLTGTQPQHF; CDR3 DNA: TGTGCCAGCAGCCCGCTGACAGGGACCCAGCCCCAGCATTTT
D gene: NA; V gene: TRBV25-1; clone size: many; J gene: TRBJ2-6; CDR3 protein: CASSDSGYGANVLTF; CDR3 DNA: TGTGCCAGCAGTGATTCAGGGTATGGGGCCAACGTCCTGACTTTC
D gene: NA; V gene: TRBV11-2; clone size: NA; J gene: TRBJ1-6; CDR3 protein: CASSLVSGWSPPHF; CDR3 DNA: TGTGCCAGCAGCTTAGTTTCGGGGTGGTCACCCCCCCACTTT
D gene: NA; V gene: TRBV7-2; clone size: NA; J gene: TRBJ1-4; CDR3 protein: CASSQAQGLGEKLFF; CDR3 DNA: TGTGCCAGCAGCCAAGCACAGGGCCTCGGTGAAAAACTGTTTTTT
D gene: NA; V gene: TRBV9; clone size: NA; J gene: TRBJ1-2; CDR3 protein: CASSVAGSGRSGYTF; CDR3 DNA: TGTGCCAGCAGCGTAGCTGGGTCAGGGCGAAGTGGCTACACCTTC
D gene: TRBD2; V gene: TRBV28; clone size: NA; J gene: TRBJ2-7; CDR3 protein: CASSTQSGGAEQYF; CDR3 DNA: TGTGCCAGCAGTACGCAATCGGGGGGGGCCGAGCAGTACTTC
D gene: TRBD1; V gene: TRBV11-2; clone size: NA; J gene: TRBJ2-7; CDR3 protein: CASSPSPGQGGSLSYEQYF; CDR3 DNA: TGTGCCAGCAGCCCATCCCCGGGACAGGGAGGTTCTCTAAGCTACGAGCAGTACTTC
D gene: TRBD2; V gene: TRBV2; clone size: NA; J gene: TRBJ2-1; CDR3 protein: CASSHGASGDNEQFF; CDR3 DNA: TGTGCCAGCAGCCACGGGGCTAGCGGAGACAATGAGCAGTTCTTC
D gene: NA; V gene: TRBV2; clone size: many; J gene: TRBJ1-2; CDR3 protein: CASSVLRSITNYGYTF; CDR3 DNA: TGTGCCAGCAGTGTCCTTCGGTCTATCACTAACTATGGCTACACCTTC
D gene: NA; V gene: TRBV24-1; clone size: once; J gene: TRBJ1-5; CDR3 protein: CATSDPGIQGNQPQHF; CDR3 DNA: TGTGCCACCAGTGACCCAGGCATTCAGGGCAATCAGCCCCAGCATTTT
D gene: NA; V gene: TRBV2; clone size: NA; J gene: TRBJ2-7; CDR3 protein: CASKQEPSYEQYF; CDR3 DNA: TGTGCCAGCAAACAGGAACCCTCCTACGAGCAGTACTTC
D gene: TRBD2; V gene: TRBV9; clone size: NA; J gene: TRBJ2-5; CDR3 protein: CASSDWTSGTVDQETQYF; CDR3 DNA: TGTGCCAGCAGCGACTGGACTAGCGGTACGGTAGACCAAGAGACCCAGTACTTC
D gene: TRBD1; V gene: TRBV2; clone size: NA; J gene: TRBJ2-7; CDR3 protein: CAGEGVGGASGEQYF; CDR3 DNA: TGTGCCGGCGAAGGAGTAGGGGGCGCATCGGGCGAGCAGTACTTC
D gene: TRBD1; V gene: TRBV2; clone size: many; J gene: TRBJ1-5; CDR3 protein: CASTGRDRRLGRNQPQHF; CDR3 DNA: TGTGCCAGCACGGGCAGGGACAGAAGATTGGGGCGCAATCAGCCCCAGCATTTT
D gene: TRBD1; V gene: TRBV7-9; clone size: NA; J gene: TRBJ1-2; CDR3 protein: CASSLPGQGELGYTF; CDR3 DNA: TGTGCCAGCAGCTTACCGGGACAGGGGGAACTTGGCTACACCTTC
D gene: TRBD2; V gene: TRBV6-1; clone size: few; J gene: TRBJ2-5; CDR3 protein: CASSQPSSGTETQYF; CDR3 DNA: TGTGCCAGCAGCCAACCCTCCAGCGGGACTGAGACCCAGTACTTC
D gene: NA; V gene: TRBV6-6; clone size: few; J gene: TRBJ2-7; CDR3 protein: CASATGFRVYEQYF; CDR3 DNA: TGTGCCAGCGCCACCGGTTTTCGTGTCTACGAGCAGTACTTC
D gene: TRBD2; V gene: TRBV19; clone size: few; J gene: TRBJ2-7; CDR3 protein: CASSAGGLAGSSYEQYF; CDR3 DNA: TGTGCCAGTAGTGCTGGTGGACTAGCGGGATCGTCCTACGAGCAGTACTTC
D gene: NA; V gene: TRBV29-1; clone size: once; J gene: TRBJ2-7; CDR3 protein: CSSVEEGGKYF; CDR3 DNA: TGCAGCAGCGTTGAAGAAGGGGGAAAGTACTTC
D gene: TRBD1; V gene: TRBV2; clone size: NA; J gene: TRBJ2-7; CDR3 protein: CASNSLDRKQYF; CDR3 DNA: TGTGCCAGCAATTCTTTGGACAGGAAGCAGTACTTC
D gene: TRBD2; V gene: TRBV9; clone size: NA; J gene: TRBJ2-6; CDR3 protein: CASSAGLAGTGANVLTF; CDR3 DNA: TGTGCCAGCAGCGCAGGACTAGCGGGCACCGGGGCCAACGTCCTGACTTTC
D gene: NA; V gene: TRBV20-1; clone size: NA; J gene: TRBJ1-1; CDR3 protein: CSARVVGERVLNTEAFF; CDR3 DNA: TGCAGTGCTAGAGTTGTAGGTGAAAGGGTTTTGAACACTGAAGCTTTCTTT
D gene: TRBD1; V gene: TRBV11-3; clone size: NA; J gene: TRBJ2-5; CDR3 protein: CASSRDRGFETQYF; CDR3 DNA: TGTGCCAGCAGCCGGGACAGGGGCTTTGAGACCCAGTACTTC
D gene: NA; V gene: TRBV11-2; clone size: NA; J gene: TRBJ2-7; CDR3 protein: CASSYGTGTAREQYF; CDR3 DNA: TGTGCCAGCAGTTACGGTACAGGAACAGCTAGGGAGCAGTACTTC
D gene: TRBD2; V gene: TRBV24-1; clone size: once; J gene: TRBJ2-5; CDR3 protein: CATSDPGTSGEETQYF; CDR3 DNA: TGTGCCACCAGTGACCCCGGGACTAGCGGGGAAGAGACCCAGTACTTC
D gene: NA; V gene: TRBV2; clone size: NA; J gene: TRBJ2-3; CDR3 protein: CASSSHLDTQYF; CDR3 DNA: TGTGCCAGCAGTTCCCATTTGGATACGCAGTATTTT
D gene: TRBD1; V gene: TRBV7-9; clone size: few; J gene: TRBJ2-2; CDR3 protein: CASSLGTGATGELFF; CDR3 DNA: TGTGCCAGCAGCTTGGGGACAGGGGCCACCGGGGAGCTGTTTTTT
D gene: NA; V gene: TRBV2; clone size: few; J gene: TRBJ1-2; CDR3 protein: CASKGPGNYGYTF; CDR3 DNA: TGTGCCAGCAAGGGGCCAGGGAACTATGGCTACACCTTC
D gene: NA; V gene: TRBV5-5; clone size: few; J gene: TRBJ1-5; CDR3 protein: CASSLEQGRRQPQHF; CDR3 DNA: TGTGCCAGCAGCTTGGAACAGGGCCGTCGTCAGCCCCAGCATTTT
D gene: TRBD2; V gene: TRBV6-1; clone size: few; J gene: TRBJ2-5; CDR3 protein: CASSPGRKETQYF; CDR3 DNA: TGTGCCAGCAGCCCCGGGAGGAAAGAGACCCAGTACTTC